The 21 T cell receptor beta chains below all came from one sample that was sequenced in a study of T cells in Graves' hyperthyroidism and ophthalmopathy. RNA transcripts provided the source from which TCR beta CDR3 regions were amplified. A first-round RT-PCR of the TCR CDR3 used the HTBI primer set. TCRdb ran MiXCR on the multiplex PCR reads and lists one entry per CDR3 protein. The data show some 510,000 distinct CDR3 sequences, less than 25% seen once. Input material: blood. These receptors all come from a man between 18 and 35 years old with Graves' hyperthyroidism.

The chain couples TRBV12-3 or TRBV12-4 to TRBJ1-3; weak D call: TRBD1 (5 bases). The CDR3 covers 17 residues. Trimming took off 5 bases at V and 0 bases at J, with 17 bases between the two ends. The CDR3 region has the DNA TGTGCCAGCAGTCCTTGGGGGGACGCAAGCTCTGGAAACACCATATATTTT. Encoded protein: CASSPWGDASSGNTIYF.

This clonotype was observed a few times. V and J are TRBV20-1 and TRBJ1-5; a possible D gene is TRBD1 (5 bases). Germline loops: CDR1 DFQATT, CDR2 SNEGSKA (reference sequence). The CDR3 length is 16 residues. The V gene lost 2 bases and the J gene lost 6 bases, with 20 bases spanning the gap. This CDR3 reads CSARPFPGPAGQPQHF. The CDR3 DNA sequence: TGCAGTGCTAGACCATTTCCGGGACCCGCGGGTCAGCCCCAGCATTTT.

This sequence joins TRBV30 and TRBJ1-2; D is possibly TRBD1 (5 bases). Germline CDR1 GTSNPN, CDR2 SVGIG (reference sequence). V was clipped by 4 bases and J by 4 bases, with 19 bases between them. This CDR3 is 15 amino acids long. CDR3 DNA: TGTGCCTGGAACCAATACGACACAGGAAGCTATGGCTACACCTTC. Amino acid sequence: CAWNQYDTGSYGYTF. Supplemented by reference TRBV30 and TRBJ1-2, the full variable domain reads SQTIHQWPATLVQPVGSPLSLECTVEGTSNPNLYWYRQAAGRGLQLLFYSVGIGQISSEVPQNLSASRPQDRQFILSSKKLLLSDSGFYLCAWNQYDTGSYGYTFGSGTRLTVV.

This clonotype has ten or more counts. V gene TRBV28 combines with J gene TRBJ2-5, with TRBD1 matching over 7 bases. The CDR3 is made up of 15 amino acids. Germline CDR1 MDHEN, CDR2 SYDVKM. Trimming cost V 6 bases and J 7 bases; bases outside gene matches: 14. As DNA, the CDR3 is TGTGCCAGCAGCTGGTCGTACAGGGGTCTGGTGACCCAGTACTTC. This translates into CASSWSYRGLVTQYF.

This clonotype was seen at least ten times. The chain couples TRBV20-1 to TRBJ2-7; TRBD2 aligns across 7 bases. This CDR3 is built from 14 residues. The junction had 12 bases not matched to a gene; V was cut back by 6 bases and J by 4 bases. CDR1 DFQATT and CDR2 SNEGSKA come from the germline V gene (reference sequence). CDR3 residues: CSAESGTGQYEQYF. DNA of the CDR3: TGCAGTGCGGAGAGCGGGACGGGCCAATACGAGCAGTACTTC.

This chain connects TRBV20-1 to TRBJ1-5, with D possibly matching TRBD1 (5 bases). Per germline, CDR1 DFQATT and CDR2 SNEGSKA (reference sequence). The CDR3 has 13 amino acids. With 4 bases removed from V and 0 bases from J, the gap between germline ends came to 7 bases. For the CDR3, the DNA is TGCAGTGCTATGGGACCTAGCAATCAGCCCCAGCATTTT. The encoded protein is CSAMGPSNQPQHF.

Ten or more counts support this clonotype. The chain is built from TRBV6-5 and TRBJ1-1; 10 nucleotides align to TRBD1. In germline, CDR1 is MNHEY, CDR2 SVGAGI. Trimming removed 2 bases from V and 10 bases from J; junction bases left unmatched: 10. The CDR3 runs 15 residues. The CDR3 region has the DNA TGTGCCAGCAGTTACGGGGGGGGACAGGGGAGAGGAGCTTTCTTT. It yields the protein CASSYGGGQGRGAFF.

This clonotype appeared many times. V gene TRBV11-3 combines with J gene TRBJ2-7; 7 positions agree with TRBD2. The CDR3 contains 11 residues. Per germline, CDR1 SGHNT and CDR2 YENEEA. After removal of 8 bases from V and 2 bases from J, the junction contained 0 bases not matched to a gene. Here the CDR3 reads CASRGAYEQYF. The CDR3 DNA sequence: TGTGCCAGCCGGGGGGCCTACGAGCAGTACTTC.

In this sample, this clonotype turned up many times. The rearrangement links TRBV27 to TRBJ2-6; D possibly corresponds to TRBD1 (6 bases). Between the trimmed V and J ends, which lost 6 bases and 1 base, there was a span of 19 bases. Germline V gene sequence: CDR1 MNHEY, CDR2 SMNVEV (reference sequence). The CDR3 is 18 amino acids. The CDR3: CASSSLGDTRSGANVLTF. The CDR3 nucleotides are TGTGCCAGCAGCTCCTTGGGGGACACCCGATCTGGGGCCAACGTCCTGACTTTC.

This clonotype appeared once. V is TRBV28 and J is TRBJ1-1; a weak D match, TRBD1 (5 bases). CDR3 length: 14 residues. CDR1 and CDR2 (germline): MDHEN, SYDVKM. V shed 7 bases and J shed 1 base, with 13 bases lying between them. The CDR3 bases are TGTGCCAGCACCGGGGGGATCACGAACACTGAAGCTTTCTTT. It translates to CASTGGITNTEAFF.

This clonotype was observed at least ten times. The V gene is TRBV12-3 or TRBV12-4, the J gene TRBJ1-6; D ambiguous. Trimming stripped 3 bases from V and 9 bases from J, with 15 bases between. CDR3 length equals 15 residues. The CDR3 DNA is TGTGCCAGCAGTTTCCAACAGCTCCCGGGTTCACCCCTCCACTTT. Translating it yields CASSFQQLPGSPLHF.

This chain connects TRBV11-2 to TRBJ1-2, with no clear D. V shed 3 bases and J shed 2 bases, with 13 bases lying between them. This CDR3 comprises 15 residues. Per the germline V gene, CDR1 is SGHAT and CDR2 is FQNNGV. The CDR3 here is CASSLTFTVNYGYTF. As DNA, the CDR3 is TGTGCCAGCAGCTTGACGTTTACGGTGAACTATGGCTACACCTTC. Supplemented by reference TRBV11-2 and TRBJ1-2, the full variable domain reads EAGVAQSPRYKIIEKRQSVAFWCNPISGHATLYWYQQILGQGPKLLIQFQNNGVVDDSQLPKDRFSAERLKGVDSTLKIQPAKLEDSAVYLCASSLTFTVNYGYTFGSGTRLTVV.

This clonotype was detected many times. V usage is TRBV20-1 and J usage is TRBJ2-5; 9 positions agree with TRBD1. Germline lookup yields CDR1 DFQATT and CDR2 SNEGSKA (reference sequence). The CDR3 totals 12 residues. The V segment lost 6 bases and the J segment 5 bases; nucleotides outside the gene matches: 4. CDR3 bases: TGCAGTGCGAACAGGGGGCTCGAGACCCAGTACTTC. This codes for CSANRGLETQYF.

This clonotype came up many times. The rearrangement links TRBV5-1 to TRBJ2-5, with TRBD2 identical over 11 bases. CDR3 size: 17 residues. Germline lookup yields CDR1 SGHRS and CDR2 YFSETQ. V was pared by 3 bases and J by 2 bases, with 9 bases of the junction left unmatched. This chain's CDR3 is CASSSRPSGGTQETQYF. In DNA, the CDR3 is TGCGCCAGCAGCTCAAGACCTAGCGGGGGGACGCAAGAGACCCAGTACTTC.

This clonotype has at least ten counts. This rearrangement joins TRBV28 to TRBJ1-5; D gene ambiguous. CDR3 length equals 13 residues. Germline CDR1 is MDHEN and CDR2 is SYDVKM. Trimming took off 11 bases at V and 6 bases at J, with 17 bases between the two ends. The CDR3 loop reads CAFSDGLGQPQHF. DNA for the CDR3: TGTGCCTTTTCGGACGGTTTAGGTCAGCCCCAGCATTTT.

The rearrangement joins TRBV4-3 to TRBJ1-2; TRBD1 is a possible D gene (6 bases). V lost 0 bases and J lost 6, with 14 bases in between. The CDR3 is made up of 15 amino acids. Germline CDR1 LGHNA, CDR2 YSLEER. This chain's CDR3 is CASSQDREGGDGYTF. The DNA of the CDR3 is TGCGCCAGCAGCCAAGATCGCGAGGGGGGGGATGGCTACACCTTC.

This chain uses TRBV9 with TRBJ1-1; no firm D call. Trimming pared 4 bases from V and 1 base from J, leaving 11 bases between. Per germline, CDR1 SGDLS and CDR2 YYNGEE. The CDR3 covers 14 residues. The CDR3 sequence is CASSPSLSNTEAFF. The CDR3 DNA is TGTGCCAGCAGCCCCTCGTTATCGAACACTGAAGCTTTCTTT.

This clonotype was recorded many times. The J gene is TRBJ1-2, the V gene TRBV6-5; D is unresolved. CDR3 length: 13 amino acids. Germline V gene sequence: CDR1 MNHEY, CDR2 SVGAGI. The V end lost 4 bases, the J end lost 5 bases, and 11 bases lay between the germline ends. CDR3 sequence (DNA): TGTGCCAGCAGTTCTCAAGGAGGGTATGGCTACACCTTC. Amino acids: CASSSQGGYGYTF.

The sample holds many counts of this clonotype. The rearrangement uses TRBV28 and TRBJ1-5; D unclear. V was clipped by 2 bases and J by 4 bases, with 18 bases between them. Looked up from germline, CDR1 is MDHEN and CDR2 is SYDVKM. The CDR3 spans 17 residues. In DNA, the CDR3 is TGTGCCAGCAGTTTACGTTTCCAATCCGGTCGGAATCAGCCCCAGCATTTT. As protein: CASSLRFQSGRNQPQHF.

This clonotype has at least ten counts. One junction end does not reproduce the germline sequence, and a read error may be involved. The chain couples TRBV19 to TRBJ1-2, with D unresolved. Germline CDR1 LNHDA, CDR2 SQIVND (reference sequence). The CDR3 is 12 amino acids. The CDR3 loop is CASSIATDALAF. CDR3 sequence (DNA): TGTGCCAGTAGTATCGCAACAGACGCGCTCGCCTTC.

Note on this clonotype: This sequence may be a read error, since a much larger clone differs from it by one base. Since no conserved phenylalanine or tryptophan closes the CDR3, a read error is the likely cause. J is TRBJ2-2 and V is TRBV19, with D perhaps TRBD1 (5 bases). In germline, CDR1 is LNHDA, CDR2 SQIVND (reference sequence). This CDR3 is built from 14 residues. Trimming pared 0 bases from V and 9 bases from J, leaving 11 bases between. The CDR3 DNA reads TGTGCCAGTAGTATAGATCATAGGGGCCGGGAGCTGTTTTAT. Translation gives CASSIDHRGRELFY.